These 24 T cell receptor beta chains share one sample of origin, sequenced in a study of CD8+CD57+ T cells in acquired aplastic anemia. TCR beta VDJ and CDR3 profiling used genomic DNA as template. Using its own MiXCR run on the reads, TCRdb lists one record per CDR3 protein. Found here are under 350,000 distinct CDR3 sequences, roughly half of them singletons; the top ten hold roughly 8%. The sequencing input was sorted CD4+, CD8+, or CD8+CD57+ T cells (not recorded which) from PBMCs. The receptors stem from a human donor with severe aplastic anemia or a healthy control (not recorded which).

Worth noting for this clonotype: A much larger clone is a single base away; this may be a read error. The rearrangement links TRBV6-4 to TRBJ1-1; 9 nucleotides align to TRBD1. There are 14 residues in the CDR3. The germline CDR1 and CDR2 sequences are MRHNA and SNTAGT. CDR3 protein: CASSDTTGGALASF. The CDR3 region has the DNA TGTGCCAGCAGTGATACTACAGGGGGCGCGCTGGCTTCCTTT.

This clonotype was seen repeatedly, ten times or more. The genes are TRBV5-1 and TRBJ1-2; perhaps TRBD1 as D (6 bases). The V and J ends lost 2 bases and 8 bases respectively, with 16 bases between them. The length of the CDR3 is 14 residues. Germline V gene sequence: CDR1 SGHRS, CDR2 YFSETQ. The CDR3 sequence is CASSFGGPNTGYTF. CDR3 coding DNA: TGCGCCAGCAGCTTCGGGGGGCCTAACACCGGCTACACCTTC.

The V call is TRBV7-9, the J call TRBJ1-6; D remains unclear. The CDR3 extends over 14 amino acids. The V gene lost 8 bases and the J gene lost 6 bases, with 14 bases spanning the gap. Germline V gene sequence: CDR1 SEHNR, CDR2 FQNEAQ (reference sequence). CDR3 DNA: TGTGCCAGCCGCGTTGCGTCGCTTAATTCACCCCTCCACTTT. It codes for CASRVASLNSPLHF.

This chain connects TRBV7-3 to TRBJ2-7; 10 nucleotides line up with TRBD1. The germline V gene has CDR1 SGHTA and CDR2 FQGTGA. The CDR3 is 13 amino acids. Losses at the gene ends were 7 bases for V and 11 bases for J; bases not matched to a gene: 11. The CDR3 loop is CASTKGQGSEEYF. DNA of the CDR3: TGTGCCAGCACCAAGGGACAGGGGAGTGAGGAGTACTTC.

The CDR3 sequence: CASSQVSAGRGRYEQYF. The CDR3 nucleotides read TGTGCCAGCAGCCAAGTCTCAGCGGGGAGGGGGCGGTACGAGCAGTACTTC. V gene TRBV7-6 combines with J gene TRBJ2-7, with D possibly called TRBD1 or TRBD2 (7 bases each). The CDR3 extends over 17 amino acids. The V and J ends lost 5 bases and 4 bases respectively, with 24 bases between them. Germline values: CDR1 SGHVS, CDR2 FNYEAQ.

Written as DNA, the CDR3 is TGTGCCAGCAGCTTAGGGGCTTGGGGCAATCAGCCCCAGCATTTT. Protein sequence: CASSLGAWGNQPQHF. The chain couples TRBV7-9 to TRBJ1-5; D unresolved. The length of the CDR3 is 15 residues. Trimming removed 1 base from V and 2 bases from J, with 9 bases in between. CDR1 and CDR2 (germline): SEHNR, FQNEAQ (reference sequence). Full variable domain (missing parts from reference TRBV7-9 and TRBJ1-5): DTGVSQNPRHKITKRGQNVTFRCDPISEHNRLYWYRQTLGQGPEFLTYFQNEAQLEKSRLLSDRFSAERPKGSFSTLEIQRTEQGDSAMYLCASSLGAWGNQPQHFGDGTRLSIL.

This clonotype was counted at least ten times. The chain combines TRBV6-1 with TRBJ1-5, with TRBD1 matching 7 bases. CDR3 length equals 13 residues. Losses at the gene ends were 4 bases for V and 5 bases for J; bases not matched to a gene: 2. Germline loops: CDR1 MNHNS, CDR2 SASEGT. CDR3 DNA sequence: TGTGCCAGCAGTGGCCAGGGGGATCAGCCCCAGCATTTT. It codes for CASSGQGDQPQHF.

The gene calls are TRBV24-1 and TRBJ2-5; no firm D call. CDR1 KGHDR and CDR2 SFDVKD come from the germline V gene. This CDR3 is built from 15 residues. V was clipped by 5 bases and J by 5 bases, with 17 bases between them. Written as DNA, the CDR3 is TGTGCCACCAGTGCGGGCCCTTCTAATCGGGAGACCCAGTACTTC. Translating it yields CATSAGPSNRETQYF.

The chain carries TRBV24-1 and TRBJ2-3; D uncertain. Per germline, CDR1 KGHDR and CDR2 SFDVKD. V was cut by 3 bases and J by 5 bases, with 8 bases left in between. The CDR3 covers 13 residues. CDR3 sequence reads: CATSDNKRDTQYF. The CDR3 bases are TGTGCCACCAGTGATAACAAGCGAGATACGCAGTATTTT.

This clonotype was seen a handful of times. The rearrangement joins TRBV25-1 to TRBJ2-6, with TRBD1 matching 8 bases. There are 17 residues in the CDR3. J gave up 0 bases and V 3 bases, and 4 bases lay outside the gene matches. Per the germline V gene, CDR1 is MGHDK and CDR2 is SYGVNS. The CDR3 coding sequence is TGTGCCAGCAGTGAGGACAGGGTCCACTCTGGGGCCAACGTCCTGACTTTC. It specifies CASSEDRVHSGANVLTF. Full variable domain (rest looked up from reference TRBV25-1 and TRBJ2-6): EADIYQTPRYLVIGTGKKITLECSQTMGHDKMYWYQQDPGMELHLIHYSYGVNSTEKGDLSSESTVSRIRTEHFPLTLESARPSHTSQYLCASSEDRVHSGANVLTFGAGSRLTVL.

The chain has TRBV2 and TRBJ2-5; perhaps TRBD2 as D (5 bases). There are 13 residues in the CDR3. V gave up 3 bases and J gave up 5 bases, with 10 bases separating them. Germline CDR1 and CDR2: SNHLY and FYNNEI. CDR3 coding DNA: TGTGCCAGCAGTGAGTGCCAGCGGGAGACCCAGTACTTC. This gives the protein CASSECQRETQYF.

J is TRBJ2-7 and V is TRBV2, with 7 bases identical to TRBD1. V lost 4 bases, J lost 2 bases, and 11 bases stayed unmatched. CDR3 length equals 16 residues. Germline CDR1 and CDR2: SNHLY and FYNNEI. CDR3 nucleotide sequence: TGTGCCAGCAGTGGGGACAGTCGCAGGTTTGCCTACGAGCAGTACTTC. This encodes CASSGDSRRFAYEQYF.

Comments on this clonotype: Germline and junction disagree at one end, which may indicate a read error. The chain employs TRBV10-3 and TRBJ2-7; the D gene is possibly TRBD1 (5 bases). The germline V gene encodes CDR1 ENHRY and CDR2 SYGVKD. The CDR3 runs 14 residues. CDR3 coding DNA: TGTGCCATCCGTGTCCAGGGAAGCAACTACGAGCCGTACTTC. This codes for CAIRVQGSNYEPYF.

The rearrangement uses TRBV20-1 and TRBJ1-1, with D tentatively TRBD1 (6 bases). Trimming removed 0 bases from V and 10 bases from J, with 21 bases in between. The CDR3 is 15 amino acids. The V gene's germline CDR1 is DFQATT and CDR2 SNEGSKA (reference sequence). CDR3 in amino acids: CSARDMSSGGRPAFF. The CDR3 nucleotides are TGCAGTGCTAGAGATATGAGTTCGGGGGGCCGACCAGCTTTCTTT.

The count of this clonotype is one. The chain combines TRBV2 with TRBJ2-1; D is unresolved. Trimming removed 8 bases from V and 9 bases from J, with 17 bases in between. Germline CDR1 is SNHLY and CDR2 is FYNNEI. The CDR3 is 13 amino acids. The CDR3 loop reads CASVDPRWGEQFF. CDR3 nucleotides: TGTGCCAGCGTGGACCCCCGCTGGGGTGAGCAGTTCTTC.

The CDR3 nucleotides read TGTGCCAGCAGCTTAGGGCTAGAGGGGTACTTC. Translation: CASSLGLEGYF. The chain uses TRBV11-2 and TRBJ2-7, with a weak D call TRBD2 (5 bases). Germline assignment: CDR1 SGHAT and CDR2 FQNNGV. V lost 1 base to trimming and J lost 12 bases, with 10 bases between them. This CDR3 has 11 residues.

With regard to this clonotype: As the CDR3 is not closed by the conserved phenylalanine or tryptophan, this likely results from a read error. No DNA is shown, since the ends of the CDR3 on it are uncertain; the CDR3 is the one TCRdb lists. The chain links TRBV20-1 to TRBJ1-3; the table's D call, TRBD1, has no DNA check behind it. Germline CDR1 reads DFQATT; CDR2 reads SNEGSKA (reference sequence). The CDR3 length equals 12 residues, ends included. The CDR3 loop is CSAKGTGTTMYS.

Remarks on this clonotype: A much larger clone lies one base from this, so it may be a read error. The chain employs TRBV30 and TRBJ2-7; 8 positions match TRBD1. CDR1 and CDR2 (germline): GTSNPN, SVGIG (reference sequence). Unmatched junction bases numbered 15, after V lost 2 bases and J lost 6 bases. This CDR3 spans 16 amino acids. The DNA for the CDR3 is TGTGCCTGGAGTCCAGGGGGCGGGGAGGCATTCAGCGAGCAGTACTTC. It codes for CAWSPGGGEAFSEQYF. Full variable domain (missing parts from reference TRBV30 and TRBJ2-7): SQTIHQWPATLVQPVGSPLSLECTVEGTSNPNLYWYRQAAGRGLQLLFYSVGIGQISSEVPQNLSASRPQDRQFILSSKKLLLSDSGFYLCAWSPGGGEAFSEQYFGPGTRLTVT.

A single count supports this clonotype. The chain links TRBV2 to TRBJ2-1; TRBD1 matches at 9 bases. There are 13 residues in the CDR3. CDR1 and CDR2 (germline): SNHLY, FYNNEI. V shed 8 bases and J 8 bases; nucleotides not matched to a gene: 7. The CDR3 DNA follows: TGTGCCAGCTCGGGACAGGGTTTCGATGAGCAGTTCTTC. This translates into CASSGQGFDEQFF.

This clonotype was counted at least ten times. This chain uses TRBV30 with TRBJ1-1; TRBD1 matches 7 bases. V lost 5 bases and J lost 11; bases outside the gene matches: 8. CDR3 size: 11 residues. Germline CDR1 and CDR2: GTSNPN and SVGIG (reference sequence). The CDR3 here is CAWDQGVNAFF. Written as DNA, the CDR3 is TGTGCCTGGGATCAGGGGGTTAACGCTTTCTTT. Full variable domain (missing parts from reference TRBV30 and TRBJ1-1): SQTIHQWPATLVQPVGSPLSLECTVEGTSNPNLYWYRQAAGRGLQLLFYSVGIGQISSEVPQNLSASRPQDRQFILSSKKLLLSDSGFYLCAWDQGVNAFFGQGTRLTVV.

This sequence joins TRBV24-1 and TRBJ1-5, with 7 bases that match TRBD1. V gave up 4 bases and J gave up 3 bases; unmatched junction bases: 5. Per the germline V gene, CDR1 is KGHDR and CDR2 is SFDVKD. This CDR3 contains 15 residues. The CDR3 protein is CATSDQGQFNQPQHF. In nucleotides, the CDR3 is TGTGCCACCAGTGACCAGGGACAGTTCAATCAGCCCCAGCATTTT.

With regard to this clonotype: This may come from a read error, since a much larger clone is one base off. V usage is TRBV10-3 and J usage is TRBJ1-5; D remains ambiguous. The CDR3 sequence is 12 residues long. Per the germline V gene, CDR1 is ENHRY and CDR2 is SYGVKD. The V end was cut by 8 bases, the J end by 6 bases, with 11 bases between. CDR3 DNA: TGTGCCATCGCCAGGACGAGTCAGCCCCAGCATTTT. Encoded protein: CAIARTSQPQHF.

V and J are TRBV12-3 or TRBV12-4 and TRBJ1-2, with D perhaps matching TRBD1 (6 bases). This CDR3 contains 14 residues. Between the trimmed V and J ends, which lost 5 bases and 12 bases, there was a span of 22 bases. CDR3 DNA sequence: TGTGCCAGCAGTCTCGGTTCAGGGGTCTCCGGAAACACCTTC. Its translation: CASSLGSGVSGNTF.

The rearrangement links TRBV7-9 to TRBJ2-7; maybe TRBD2 (5 bases). V lost 5 bases to trimming and J lost 3 bases, with 14 bases between them. This CDR3 is 14 amino acids long. CDR1 and CDR2 from the germline V gene are SEHNR and FQNEAQ (reference sequence). The CDR3 loop is CASSPLGGFYEQYF. CDR3 coding DNA: TGTGCCAGCAGCCCCCTCGGAGGCTTCTACGAGCAGTACTTC.